Listed here is a single T cell receptor beta chain. Antigen: not known. This sample stems from a study of Siglec-9 on CD8 T cells in melanoma. The study, taken as a whole, reports: An effector memory CD8+ T-cell subset seemingly accumulating in melanoma was reportedly marked and regulated by Siglec-9.

With 4 bases clipped from V and 3 bases from J, the junction kept 7 bases outside the gene matches. The CDR3 is 16 residues long. Germline CDR1 reads SGHKS; CDR2 reads YYEKEE (reference sequence). TCRdb's copy holds only in-frame clones and misses some; the assay was immunoSEQ multiplex PCR. This sample has 25,000 to 30,000 clones, with more than 80% found just once. Sequenced input: Siglec-9- CD8+ T cells sorted from blood. The chain employs TRBV5-5 and TRBJ2-6; 7 bases agree with TRBD1. This TCR was recovered from a human donor in good health. The CDR3 here is CASSLRQGGGANVLTF. CDR3 nucleotide sequence: TGTGCCAGCAGCCTCAGACAGGGCGGTGGGGCCAACGTCCTGACTTTC.